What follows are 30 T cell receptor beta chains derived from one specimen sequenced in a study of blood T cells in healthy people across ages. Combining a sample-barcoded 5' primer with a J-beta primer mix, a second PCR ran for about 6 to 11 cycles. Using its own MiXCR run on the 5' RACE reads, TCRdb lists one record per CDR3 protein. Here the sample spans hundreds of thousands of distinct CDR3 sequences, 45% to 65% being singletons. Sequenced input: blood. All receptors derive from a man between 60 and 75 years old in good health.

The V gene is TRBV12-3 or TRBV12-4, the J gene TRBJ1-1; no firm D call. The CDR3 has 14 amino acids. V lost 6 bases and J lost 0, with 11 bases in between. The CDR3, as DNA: TGTGCCAGCAGGATAGGAGGCCTGAACACTGAAGCTTTCTTT. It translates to CASRIGGLNTEAFF.

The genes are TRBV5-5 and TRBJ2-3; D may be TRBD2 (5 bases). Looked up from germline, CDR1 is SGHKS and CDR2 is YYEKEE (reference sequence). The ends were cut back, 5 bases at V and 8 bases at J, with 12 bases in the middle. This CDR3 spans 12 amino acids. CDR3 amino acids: CASRSPRGTQYF. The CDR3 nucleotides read TGTGCCAGCAGGTCACCCCGGGGTACGCAGTATTTT.

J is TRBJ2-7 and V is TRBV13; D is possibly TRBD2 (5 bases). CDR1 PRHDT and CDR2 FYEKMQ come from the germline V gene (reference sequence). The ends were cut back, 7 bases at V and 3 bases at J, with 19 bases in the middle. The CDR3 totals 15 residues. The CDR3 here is CASNFRGSSGYEQYF. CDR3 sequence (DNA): TGTGCCAGCAACTTCCGGGGAAGCTCGGGCTACGAGCAGTACTTC.

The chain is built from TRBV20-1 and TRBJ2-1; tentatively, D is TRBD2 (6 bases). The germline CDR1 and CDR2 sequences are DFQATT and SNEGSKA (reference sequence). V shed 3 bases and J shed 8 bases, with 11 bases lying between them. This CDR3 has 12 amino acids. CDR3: CSASRRVDEQFF. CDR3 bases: TGCAGTGCTAGCCGGAGGGTGGATGAGCAGTTCTTC.

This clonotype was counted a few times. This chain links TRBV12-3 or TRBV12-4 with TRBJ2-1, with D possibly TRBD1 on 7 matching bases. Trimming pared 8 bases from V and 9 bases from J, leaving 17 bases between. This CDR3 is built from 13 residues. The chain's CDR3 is CASWTGGGVEQFF. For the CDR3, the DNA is TGTGCCAGCTGGACAGGAGGAGGGGTTGAGCAGTTCTTC.

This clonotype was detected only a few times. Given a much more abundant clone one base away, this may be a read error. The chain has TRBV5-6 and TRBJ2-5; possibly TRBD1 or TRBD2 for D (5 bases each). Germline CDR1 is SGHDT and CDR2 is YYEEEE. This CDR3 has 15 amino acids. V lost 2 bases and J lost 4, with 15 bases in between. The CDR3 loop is CASSFGTRVGETQYF. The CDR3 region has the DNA TGTGCCAGCAGCTTTGGGACCAGGGTGGGAGAGACCCAGTACTTC.

This CDR3 reads CASSEFSEQYF. CDR3 DNA: TGTGCCAGCAGTGAATTTAGCGAGCAGTACTTC. The genes are TRBV25-1 and TRBJ2-7; D is ambiguous. Trimming pared 1 base from V and 6 bases from J, leaving 4 bases between. Germline CDR1 reads MGHDK; CDR2 reads SYGVNS. The CDR3 covers 11 residues.

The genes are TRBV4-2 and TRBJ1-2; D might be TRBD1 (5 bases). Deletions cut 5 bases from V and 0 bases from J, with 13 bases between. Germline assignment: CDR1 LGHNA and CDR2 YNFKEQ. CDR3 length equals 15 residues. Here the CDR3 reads CASSDGTSTNYGYTF. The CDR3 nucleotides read TGTGCCAGCAGCGACGGGACTTCAACTAACTATGGCTACACCTTC.

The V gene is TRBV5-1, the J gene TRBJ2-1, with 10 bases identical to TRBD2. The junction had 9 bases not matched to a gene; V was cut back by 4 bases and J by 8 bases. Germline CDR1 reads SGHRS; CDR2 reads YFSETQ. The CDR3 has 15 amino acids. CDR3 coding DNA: TGCGCCAGCAGCCCGAGGCGCCTAGCGGGGGATGAGCAGTTCTTC. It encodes CASSPRRLAGDEQFF.

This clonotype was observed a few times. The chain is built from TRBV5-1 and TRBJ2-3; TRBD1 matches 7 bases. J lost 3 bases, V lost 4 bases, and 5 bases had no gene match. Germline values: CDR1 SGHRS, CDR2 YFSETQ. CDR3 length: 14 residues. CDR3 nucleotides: TGCGCCAGCAGCCCGACAGGGATGACAGATACGCAGTATTTT. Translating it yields CASSPTGMTDTQYF.

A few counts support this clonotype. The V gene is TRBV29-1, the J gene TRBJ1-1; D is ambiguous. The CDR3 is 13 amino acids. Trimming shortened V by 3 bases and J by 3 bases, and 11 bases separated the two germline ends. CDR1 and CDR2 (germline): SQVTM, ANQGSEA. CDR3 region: CSVEEGGDTEAFF. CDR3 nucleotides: TGCAGCGTTGAGGAGGGCGGAGACACTGAAGCTTTCTTT.

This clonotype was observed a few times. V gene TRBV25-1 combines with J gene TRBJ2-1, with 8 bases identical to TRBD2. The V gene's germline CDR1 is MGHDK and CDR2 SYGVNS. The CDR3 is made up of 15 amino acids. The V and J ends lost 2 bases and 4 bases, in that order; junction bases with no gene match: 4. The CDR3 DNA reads TGTGCCAGCAGTGAACCGGGACTAGGGTACAATGAGCAGTTCTTC. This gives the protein CASSEPGLGYNEQFF.

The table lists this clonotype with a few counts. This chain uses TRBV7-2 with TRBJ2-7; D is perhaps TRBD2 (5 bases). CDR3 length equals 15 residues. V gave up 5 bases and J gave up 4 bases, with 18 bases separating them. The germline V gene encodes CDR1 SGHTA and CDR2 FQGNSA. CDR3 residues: CASSPWAGGGYEQYF. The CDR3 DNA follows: TGTGCCAGCAGCCCCTGGGCGGGCGGCGGGTACGAGCAGTACTTC.

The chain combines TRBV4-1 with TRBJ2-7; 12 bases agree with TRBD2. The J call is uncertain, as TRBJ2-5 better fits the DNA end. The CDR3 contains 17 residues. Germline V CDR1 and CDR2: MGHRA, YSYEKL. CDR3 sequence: CASSSFGLAGNQETQYF. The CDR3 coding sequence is TGCGCCAGCAGCTCGTTCGGACTAGCGGGGAACCAAGAGACCCAGTACTTC.

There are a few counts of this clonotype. CDR3 sequence reads: CASSFGGTDTQYF. The DNA of the CDR3 is TGTGCCAGCAGTTTTGGGGGCACAGATACGCAGTATTTT. The V and J genes are TRBV6-2 or TRBV6-3 and TRBJ2-3; unclear D gene. This CDR3 is 13 amino acids long. The germline V gene has CDR1 MNHEY and CDR2 SVGEGT. The ends were cut back, 4 bases at V and 1 base at J, with 6 bases in the middle.

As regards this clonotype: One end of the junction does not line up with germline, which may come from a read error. CDR3 nucleotide sequence: TGTGCCAGCAGTCCCGGCGGGTCTAACTATGACTACACCTTC. It is translated as CASSPGGSNYDYTF. This chain uses TRBV25-1 with TRBJ1-2; no definite D call. The germline CDR1 and CDR2 sequences are MGHDK and SYGVNS. CDR3 length: 14 amino acids.

The CDR3 protein is CASSHQSGVPGGEQYF. CDR3 coding DNA: TGTGCCAGCAGCCATCAATCGGGTGTCCCAGGGGGGGAGCAGTACTTC. The chain links TRBV14 to TRBJ2-7, with D tentatively TRBD1 (7 bases). CDR1 and CDR2 (germline): SGHDN, FVKESK. The CDR3 length is 16 residues. The ends were cut back, 3 bases at V and 7 bases at J, with 22 bases in the middle.

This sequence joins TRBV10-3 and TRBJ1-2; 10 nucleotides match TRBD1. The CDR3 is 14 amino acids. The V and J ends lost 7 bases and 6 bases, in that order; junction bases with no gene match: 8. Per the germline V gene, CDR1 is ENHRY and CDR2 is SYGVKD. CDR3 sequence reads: CAITLTGGFNGYTF. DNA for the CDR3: TGTGCCATCACCCTGACAGGGGGCTTTAATGGCTACACCTTC.

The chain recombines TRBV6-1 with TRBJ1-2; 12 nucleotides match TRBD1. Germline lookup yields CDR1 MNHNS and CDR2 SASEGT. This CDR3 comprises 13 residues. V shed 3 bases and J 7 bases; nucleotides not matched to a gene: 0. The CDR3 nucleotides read TGTGCCAGCAGTGAGGGACAGGGGGCTGGCTACACCTTC. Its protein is CASSEGQGAGYTF.

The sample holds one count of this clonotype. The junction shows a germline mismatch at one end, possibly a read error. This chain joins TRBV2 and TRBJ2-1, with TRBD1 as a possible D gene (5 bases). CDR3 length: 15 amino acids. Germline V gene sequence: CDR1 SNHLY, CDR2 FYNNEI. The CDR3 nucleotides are TGTGCCAGCAGTGATCGGACAAGCTCCTACAATGAACAGTTCTTC. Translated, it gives CASSDRTSSYNEQFF.

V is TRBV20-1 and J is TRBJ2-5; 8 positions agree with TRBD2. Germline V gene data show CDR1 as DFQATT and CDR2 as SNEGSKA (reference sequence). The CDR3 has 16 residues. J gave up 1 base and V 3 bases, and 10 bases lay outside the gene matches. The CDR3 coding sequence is TGCAGTGCTAGGCGTCATGGCGGGGGGCCCCAAGAGACCCAGTACTTC. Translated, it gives CSARRHGGGPQETQYF.

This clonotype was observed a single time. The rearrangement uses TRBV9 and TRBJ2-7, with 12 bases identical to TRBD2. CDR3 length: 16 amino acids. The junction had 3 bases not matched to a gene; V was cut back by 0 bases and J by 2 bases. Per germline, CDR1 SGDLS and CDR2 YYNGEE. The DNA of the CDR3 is TGTGCCAGCAGCGTAGGACTAGCGGGGGTCCCCTACGAGCAGTACTTC. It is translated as CASSVGLAGVPYEQYF.

CDR3 nucleotide sequence: TGCGCCAGCAGCTTGAGGGACGCCAACGTCCTGACTTTC. It is translated as CASSLRDANVLTF. The chain joins TRBV5-1 to TRBJ2-6; D is possibly TRBD1 or TRBD2 (5 bases each). Per the germline V gene, CDR1 is SGHRS and CDR2 is YFSETQ. Trimming removed 1 base at V and 7 bases at J, with 6 bases between. The CDR3 has 13 residues.

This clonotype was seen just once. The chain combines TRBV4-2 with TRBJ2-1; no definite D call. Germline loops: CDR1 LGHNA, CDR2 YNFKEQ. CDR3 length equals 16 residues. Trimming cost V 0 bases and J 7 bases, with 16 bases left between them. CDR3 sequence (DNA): TGTGCCAGCAGCCAAGAAAGGTACCTCGCGGAGAATGAGCAGTTCTTC. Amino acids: CASSQERYLAENEQFF.

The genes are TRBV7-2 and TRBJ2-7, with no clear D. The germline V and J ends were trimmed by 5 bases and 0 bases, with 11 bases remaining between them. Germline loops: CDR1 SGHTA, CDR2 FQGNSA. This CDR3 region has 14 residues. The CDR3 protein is CASSPVTHSYEQYF. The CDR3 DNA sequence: TGTGCCAGCAGCCCGGTGACACACTCCTACGAGCAGTACTTC.

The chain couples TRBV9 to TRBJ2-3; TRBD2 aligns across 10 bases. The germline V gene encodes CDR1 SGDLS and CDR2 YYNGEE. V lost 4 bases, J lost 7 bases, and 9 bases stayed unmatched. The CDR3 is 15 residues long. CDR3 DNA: TGTGCCAGCAGCCCCCCTGGGACTAGCGTAAATACGCAGTATTTT. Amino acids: CASSPPGTSVNTQYF. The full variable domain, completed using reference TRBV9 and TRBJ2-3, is DSGVTQTPKHLITATGQRVTLRCSPRSGDLSVYWYQQSLDQGLQFLIQYYNGEERAKGNILERFSAQQFPDLHSELNLSSLELGDSALYFCASSPPGTSVNTQYFGPGTRLTVL.

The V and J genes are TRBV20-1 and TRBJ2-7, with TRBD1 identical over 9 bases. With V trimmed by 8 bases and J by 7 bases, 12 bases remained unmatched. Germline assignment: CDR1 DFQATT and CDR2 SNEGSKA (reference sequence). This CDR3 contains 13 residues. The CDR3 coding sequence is TGCAGTCCCACGAAACAGGGGGCAGGGGAGCAGTACTTC. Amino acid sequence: CSPTKQGAGEQYF.

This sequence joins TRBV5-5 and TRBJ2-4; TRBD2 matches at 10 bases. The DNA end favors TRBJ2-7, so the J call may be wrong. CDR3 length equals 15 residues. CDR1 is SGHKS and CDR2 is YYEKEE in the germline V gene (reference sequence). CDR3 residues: CASSQLAGAFYEQYF. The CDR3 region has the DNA TGTGCCAGCAGTCAGCTAGCGGGGGCTTTCTACGAGCAGTACTTC.

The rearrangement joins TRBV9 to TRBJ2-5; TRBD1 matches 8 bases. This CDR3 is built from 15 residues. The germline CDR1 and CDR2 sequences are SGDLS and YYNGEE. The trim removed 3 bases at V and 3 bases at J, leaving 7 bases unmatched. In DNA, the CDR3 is TGTGCCAGCAGCGCGGGACAGGACTGGAAAGAGACCCAGTACTTC. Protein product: CASSAGQDWKETQYF.

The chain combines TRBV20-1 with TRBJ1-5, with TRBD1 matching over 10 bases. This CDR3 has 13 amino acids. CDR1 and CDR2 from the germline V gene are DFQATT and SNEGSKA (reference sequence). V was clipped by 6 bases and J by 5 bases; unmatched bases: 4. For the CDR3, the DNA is TGCAGTGCGGAGACAGGGGGCTATCAGCCCCAGCATTTT. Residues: CSAETGGYQPQHF.